This TCR beta chain was retrieved from a study of blood T cell repertoires in COVID-19. Study-wide background: Whether acute or convalescent, the COVID-19 samples came from the United States, Italy and Spain. Sources were T cells, B-cell-depleted T cells, or PBMCs; the material itself was cDNA or gDNA.

The length of the CDR3 is 15 residues. V dropped 6 bases and J dropped 5 bases, with 19 bases sitting between them. From germline, CDR1 is SGHAT and CDR2 FQNNGV. Per the original methods: Counts of nucleated cells, estimated from reference gene primer amplification, were obtained. Method: immunoSEQ multiplex PCR; TCRdb's copy keeps in-frame clones and lacks some. The V and J calls and clone size were taken over from that table, and D and trimming were inferred from the DNA. The sample has about 67,000 clones, roughly nine tenths seen once. The sample comprised peripheral blood. This chain uses TRBV11-2 with TRBJ1-2; D is possibly TRBD1 (6 bases). The TCR originated in a woman aged 80 or over with acute or convalescent COVID-19. The CDR3 nucleotides read TGTGCCAGCAGACCCCTAGGGGGTAGGGAATATGGCTACACCTTC. Encoded protein: CASRPLGGREYGYTF.